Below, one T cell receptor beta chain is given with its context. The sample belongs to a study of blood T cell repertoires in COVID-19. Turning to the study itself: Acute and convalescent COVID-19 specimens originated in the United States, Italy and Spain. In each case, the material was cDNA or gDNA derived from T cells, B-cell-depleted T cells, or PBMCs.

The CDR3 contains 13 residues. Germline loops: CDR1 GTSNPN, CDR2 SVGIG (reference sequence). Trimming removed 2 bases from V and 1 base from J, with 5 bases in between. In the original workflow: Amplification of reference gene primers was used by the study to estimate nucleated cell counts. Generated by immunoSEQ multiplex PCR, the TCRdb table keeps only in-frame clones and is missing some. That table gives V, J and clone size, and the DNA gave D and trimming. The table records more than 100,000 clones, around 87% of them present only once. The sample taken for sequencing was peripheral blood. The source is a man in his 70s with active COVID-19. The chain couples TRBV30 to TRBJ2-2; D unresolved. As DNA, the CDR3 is TGTGCCTGGAGTTACAGGAACACCGGGGAGCTGTTTTTT. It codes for CAWSYRNTGELFF.